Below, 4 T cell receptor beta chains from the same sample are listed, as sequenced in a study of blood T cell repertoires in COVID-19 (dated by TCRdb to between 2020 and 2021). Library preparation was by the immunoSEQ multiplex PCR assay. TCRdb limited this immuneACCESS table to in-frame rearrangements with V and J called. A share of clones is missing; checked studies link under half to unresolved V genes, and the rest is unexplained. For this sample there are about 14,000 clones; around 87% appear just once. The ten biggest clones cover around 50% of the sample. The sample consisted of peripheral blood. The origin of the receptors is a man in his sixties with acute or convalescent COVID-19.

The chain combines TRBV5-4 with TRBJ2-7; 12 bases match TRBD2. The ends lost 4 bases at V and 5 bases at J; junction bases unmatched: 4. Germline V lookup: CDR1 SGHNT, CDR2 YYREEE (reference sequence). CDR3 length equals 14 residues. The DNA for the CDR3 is TGTGCCAGCAGCGTCAGGACTAGCGGGGACGAGCAGTACTTC. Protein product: CASSVRTSGDEQYF. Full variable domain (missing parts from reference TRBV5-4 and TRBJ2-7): ETGVTQSPTHLIKTRGQQVTLRCSSQSGHNTVSWYQQALGQGPQFIFQYYREEENGRGNFPPRFSGLQFPNYSSELNVNALELDDSALYLCASSVRTSGDEQYFGPGTRLTVT.

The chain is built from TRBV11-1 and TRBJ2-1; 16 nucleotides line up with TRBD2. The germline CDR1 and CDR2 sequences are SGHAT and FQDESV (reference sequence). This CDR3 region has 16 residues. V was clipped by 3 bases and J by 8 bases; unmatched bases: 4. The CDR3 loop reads CASSFGTSGRAHEQFF. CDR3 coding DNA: TGTGCCAGCAGCTTCGGGACTAGCGGGAGGGCCCATGAGCAGTTCTTC.

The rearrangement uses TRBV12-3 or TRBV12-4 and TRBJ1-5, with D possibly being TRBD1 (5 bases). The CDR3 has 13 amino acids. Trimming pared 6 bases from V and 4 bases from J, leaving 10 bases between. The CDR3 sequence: CASSLNRNQPQHF. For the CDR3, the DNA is TGTGCCAGCAGCCTAAACAGGAATCAGCCCCAGCATTTT.

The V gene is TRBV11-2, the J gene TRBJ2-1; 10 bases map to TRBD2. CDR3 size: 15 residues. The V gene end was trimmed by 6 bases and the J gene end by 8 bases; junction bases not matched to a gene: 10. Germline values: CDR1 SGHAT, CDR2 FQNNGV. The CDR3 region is CASRWKGLAYHEQFF. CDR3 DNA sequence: TGTGCCAGCAGGTGGAAGGGACTAGCGTACCATGAGCAGTTCTTC.